This T cell receptor beta chain was sequenced during a study of blood T cells in healthy people across ages. Germline V gene lookup returns CDR1 MNHNS and CDR2 SASEGT. V was shortened by 8 bases and J by 1 base, with 14 bases between the two germline ends. The CDR3 covers 14 residues. Study results and caveats: Any changes in expanded clonotypes were possibly confounded, as donor CMV status remained unknown.

A J-beta primer mix and a sample-barcoded 5' primer were used in a second PCR of about 7 to 12 cycles. TCRdb reprocessed the 5' RACE reads with MiXCR, giving one entry per CDR3 protein. The sample contains more than 1.4 million distinct CDR3 sequences, 42% of which appear only once. Points on this clonotype: The antigen remains unidentified.

The V call is TRBV6-1, the J call TRBJ2-5; perhaps TRBD1 as D (6 bases). This TCR came from a woman aged 18-29 years in good health. The sequencing sample was made of blood. The CDR3 here is CASFRDTSQETQYF. For the CDR3, the DNA is TGTGCCAGCTTCCGGGACACTTCCCAAGAGACCCAGTACTTC.